The 6 T cell receptor beta chains listed next were all sequenced from one sample in a study of blood T cell repertoires in COVID-19. Sequencing used immunoSEQ multiplex PCR; TCRdb keeps in-frame clones, though not all of them. This table holds about 69,000 clones, roughly 89% found once. Sequenced sample: peripheral blood. Receptors were obtained from a man aged 45-65 years with acute or convalescent COVID-19.

This chain links TRBV19 with TRBJ2-1, with D possibly matching TRBD2 (8 bases). Germline V gives CDR1 LNHDA, CDR2 SQIVND (reference sequence). The V gene lost 4 bases and the J gene lost 8 bases, with 21 bases spanning the gap. The CDR3 consists of 16 residues. For the CDR3, the DNA is TGTGCCAGTAGTAGAGGGGCCGGGAGGGGGCAGGATGAGCAGTTCTTC. This sequence encodes CASSRGAGRGQDEQFF.

The chain is built from TRBV6-2 or TRBV6-3 and TRBJ1-5; 10 bases map to TRBD1. The CDR3 consists of 15 residues. In germline, CDR1 is MNHEY, CDR2 SVGEGT. With V trimmed by 4 bases and J by 6 bases, 6 bases remained unmatched. The CDR3 here is CASSWTGGFGQPQHF. DNA of the CDR3: TGTGCCAGCAGTTGGACAGGGGGATTCGGTCAGCCCCAGCATTTT.

CDR3 DNA sequence: TGTGCCAGCAGCTTTGTTAGCGGGGCTAGCACAGATACGCAGTATTTT. The encoded protein is CASSFVSGASTDTQYF. V usage is TRBV11-2 and J usage is TRBJ2-3; 8 bases line up with TRBD2. The germline V gene encodes CDR1 SGHAT and CDR2 FQNNGV. The V gene end was trimmed by 3 bases and the J gene end by 0 bases; junction bases not matched to a gene: 5. The length of the CDR3 is 16 residues.

The V and J genes are TRBV6-5 and TRBJ1-1, with 11 bases fitting TRBD1. Germline lookup yields CDR1 MNHEY and CDR2 SVGAGI. V lost 8 bases to trimming and J lost 9 bases; unmatched junction nucleotides: 14. The CDR3 has 15 residues. The CDR3 is CASFRDRGAPPKAFF. CDR3 in DNA: TGTGCCAGCTTCCGGGACAGGGGGGCCCCTCCGAAAGCTTTCTTT.

This chain connects TRBV19 to TRBJ2-5; D is perhaps TRBD1 (6 bases). CDR1 and CDR2 (germline): LNHDA, SQIVND (reference sequence). The CDR3 sequence is 15 residues long. Trimming stripped 10 bases from V and 1 base from J, with 19 bases between. CDR3 nucleotide sequence: TGTGCCACCTCTATCCAAGGGGGATTCCAAGAGACCCAGTACTTC. Translation: CATSIQGGFQETQYF.

The V call is TRBV7-9, the J call TRBJ2-5, with 9 bases fitting TRBD1. The CDR3 totals 14 residues. Germline V gene sequence: CDR1 SEHNR, CDR2 FQNEAQ (reference sequence). J lost 4 bases, V lost 3 bases, and 3 bases had no gene match. The CDR3 loop reads CASSFRTGVETQYF. CDR3 nucleotides: TGTGCCAGCAGCTTTCGGACAGGGGTAGAGACCCAGTACTTC.